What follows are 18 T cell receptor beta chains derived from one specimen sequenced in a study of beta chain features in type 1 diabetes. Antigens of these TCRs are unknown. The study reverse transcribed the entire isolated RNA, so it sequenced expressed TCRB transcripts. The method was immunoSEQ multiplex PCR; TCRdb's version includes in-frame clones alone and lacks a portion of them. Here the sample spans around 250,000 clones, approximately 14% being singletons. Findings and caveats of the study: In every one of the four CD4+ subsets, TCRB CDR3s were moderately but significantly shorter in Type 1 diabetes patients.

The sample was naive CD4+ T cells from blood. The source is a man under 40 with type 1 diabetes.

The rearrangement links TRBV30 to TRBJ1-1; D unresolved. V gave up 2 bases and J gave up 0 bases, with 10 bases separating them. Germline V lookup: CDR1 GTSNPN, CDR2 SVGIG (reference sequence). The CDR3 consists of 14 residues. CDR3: CAWSHGHMNTEAFF. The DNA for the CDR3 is TGTGCCTGGAGTCATGGCCATATGAACACTGAAGCTTTCTTT.

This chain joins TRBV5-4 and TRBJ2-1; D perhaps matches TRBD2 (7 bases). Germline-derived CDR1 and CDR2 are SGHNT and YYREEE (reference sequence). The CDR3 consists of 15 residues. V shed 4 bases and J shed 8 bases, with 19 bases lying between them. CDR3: CASSPQGGGRDEQFF. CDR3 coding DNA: TGTGCCAGCAGCCCGCAAGGGGGGGGTCGCGATGAGCAGTTCTTC.

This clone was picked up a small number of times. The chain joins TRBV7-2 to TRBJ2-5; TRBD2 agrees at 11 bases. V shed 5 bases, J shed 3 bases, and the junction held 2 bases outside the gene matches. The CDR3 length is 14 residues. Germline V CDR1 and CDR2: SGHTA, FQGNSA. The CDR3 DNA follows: TGTGCCAGCAGCCCGGGACTAGCGGAAGAGACCCAGTACTTC. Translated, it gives CASSPGLAEETQYF.

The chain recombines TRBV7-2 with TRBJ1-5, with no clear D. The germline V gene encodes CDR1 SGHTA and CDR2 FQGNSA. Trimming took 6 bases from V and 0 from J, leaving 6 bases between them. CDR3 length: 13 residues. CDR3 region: CASSPNSNQPQHF. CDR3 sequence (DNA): TGTGCCAGCAGTCCAAATAGCAATCAGCCCCAGCATTTT.

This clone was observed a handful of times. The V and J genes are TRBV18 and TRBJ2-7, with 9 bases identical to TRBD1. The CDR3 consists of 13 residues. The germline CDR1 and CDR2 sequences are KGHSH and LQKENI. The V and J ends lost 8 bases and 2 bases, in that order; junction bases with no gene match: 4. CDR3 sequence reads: CASTGQGTYEQYF. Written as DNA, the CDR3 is TGTGCCAGCACCGGACAGGGGACCTACGAGCAGTACTTC.

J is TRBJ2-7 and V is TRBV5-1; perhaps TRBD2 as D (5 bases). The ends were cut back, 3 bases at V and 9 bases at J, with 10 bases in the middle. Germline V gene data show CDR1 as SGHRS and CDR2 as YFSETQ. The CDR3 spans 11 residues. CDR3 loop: CASSSAAGQYF. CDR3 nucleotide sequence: TGCGCCAGCAGCTCAGCGGCCGGGCAGTACTTC.

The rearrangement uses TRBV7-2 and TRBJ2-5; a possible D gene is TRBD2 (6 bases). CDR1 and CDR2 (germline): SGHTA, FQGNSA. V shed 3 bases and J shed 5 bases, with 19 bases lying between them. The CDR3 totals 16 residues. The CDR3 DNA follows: TGTGCCAGCAGCTTCCAACACAGGAGGGCGGCGGAGACCCAGTACTTC. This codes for CASSFQHRRAAETQYF.

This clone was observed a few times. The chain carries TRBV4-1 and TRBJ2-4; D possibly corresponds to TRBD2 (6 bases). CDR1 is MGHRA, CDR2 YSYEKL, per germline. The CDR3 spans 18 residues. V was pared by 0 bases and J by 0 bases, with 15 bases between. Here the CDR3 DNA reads TGCGCCAGCAGCCAAGAGGTAGGGAGGACCATAGCCAAAAACATTCAGTACTTC. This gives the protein CASSQEVGRTIAKNIQYF.

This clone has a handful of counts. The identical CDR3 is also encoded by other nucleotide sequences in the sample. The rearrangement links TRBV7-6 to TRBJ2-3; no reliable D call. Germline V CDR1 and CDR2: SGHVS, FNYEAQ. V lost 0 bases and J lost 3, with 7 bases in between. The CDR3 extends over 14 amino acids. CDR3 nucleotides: TGTGCCAGCAGCTTAGCGCGAGGAACAGATACGCAGTATTTT. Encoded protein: CASSLARGTDTQYF.

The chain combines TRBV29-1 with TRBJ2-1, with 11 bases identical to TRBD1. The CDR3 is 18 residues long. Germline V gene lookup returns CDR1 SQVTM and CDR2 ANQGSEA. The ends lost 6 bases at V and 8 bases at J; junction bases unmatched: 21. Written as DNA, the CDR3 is TGCAGCGTCGTTAAATACTTCGGGACAGGGGGTAGTAACGATGAGCAGTTCTTC. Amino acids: CSVVKYFGTGGSNDEQFF.

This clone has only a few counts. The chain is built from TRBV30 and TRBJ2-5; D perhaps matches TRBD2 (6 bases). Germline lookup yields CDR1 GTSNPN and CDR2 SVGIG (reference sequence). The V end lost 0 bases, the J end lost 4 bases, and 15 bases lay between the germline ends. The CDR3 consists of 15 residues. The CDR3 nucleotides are TGTGCCTGGAGTGTAACCGGGAGAATGGGAGAGACCCAGTACTTC. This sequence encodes CAWSVTGRMGETQYF.

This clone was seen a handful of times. CDR3 in amino acids: CAISTGTSGDNTQYF. The CDR3 DNA follows: TGTGCCATCAGTACAGGGACTAGCGGAGATAATACGCAGTATTTT. The chain joins TRBV10-3 to TRBJ2-3; TRBD2 agrees at 11 bases. Germline V gives CDR1 ENHRY, CDR2 SYGVKD. The length of the CDR3 is 15 residues. With 5 bases clipped from V and 7 bases from J, the junction kept 8 bases outside the gene matches.

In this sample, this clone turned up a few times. The CDR3 DNA reads as TGTGCCAGCAGCTTGCGCGGAGGCACAGATACGCAGTATTTT. Protein sequence: CASSLRGGTDTQYF. This chain connects TRBV5-4 to TRBJ2-3; D is unclear. The CDR3 sequence is 14 residues long. The germline V gene encodes CDR1 SGHNT and CDR2 YYREEE (reference sequence). V lost 1 base and J lost 1, with 7 bases in between.

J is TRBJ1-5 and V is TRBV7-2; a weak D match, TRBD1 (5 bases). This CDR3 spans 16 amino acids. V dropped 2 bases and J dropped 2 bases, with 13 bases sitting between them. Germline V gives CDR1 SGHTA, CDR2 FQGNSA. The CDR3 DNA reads TGTGCCAGCAGCTTACAAGACAGCCTTGGCAATCAGCCCCAGCATTTT. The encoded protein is CASSLQDSLGNQPQHF.

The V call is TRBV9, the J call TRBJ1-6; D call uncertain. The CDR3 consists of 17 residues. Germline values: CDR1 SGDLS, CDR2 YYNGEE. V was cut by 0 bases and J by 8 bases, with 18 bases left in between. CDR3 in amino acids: CASSVAVAAYNDSPLHF. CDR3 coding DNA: TGTGCCAGCAGCGTAGCGGTGGCGGCTTATAACGATTCACCCCTCCACTTT.

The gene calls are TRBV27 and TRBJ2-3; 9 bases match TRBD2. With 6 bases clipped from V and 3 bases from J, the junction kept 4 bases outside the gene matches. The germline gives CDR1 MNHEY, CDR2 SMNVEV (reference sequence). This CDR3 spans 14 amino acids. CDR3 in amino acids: CASRVSGRTDTQYF. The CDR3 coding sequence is TGTGCCAGCAGGGTTAGCGGGAGAACAGATACGCAGTATTTT.

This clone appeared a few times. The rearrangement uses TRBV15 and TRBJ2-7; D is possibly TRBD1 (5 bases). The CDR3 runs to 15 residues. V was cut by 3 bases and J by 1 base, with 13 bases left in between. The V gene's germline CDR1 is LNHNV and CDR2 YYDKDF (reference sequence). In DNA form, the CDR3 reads TGTGCCACCAGCAGCTCAGGGAAATGGTCCTACGAGCAGTACTTC. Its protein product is CATSSSGKWSYEQYF.

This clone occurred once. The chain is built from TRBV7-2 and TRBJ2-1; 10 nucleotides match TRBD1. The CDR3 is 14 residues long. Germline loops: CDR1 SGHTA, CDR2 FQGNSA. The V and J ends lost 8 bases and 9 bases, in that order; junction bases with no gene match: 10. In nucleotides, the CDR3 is TGTGCCAGCGGTCGACAGGGGGCTGGGGCTGAGCAGTTCTTC. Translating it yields CASGRQGAGAEQFF. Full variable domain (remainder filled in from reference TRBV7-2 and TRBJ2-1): GAGVSQSPSNKVTEKGKDVELRCDPISGHTALYWYRQSLGQGLEFLIYFQGNSAPDKSGLPSDRFSAERTGGSVSTLTIQRTQQEDSAVYLCASGRQGAGAEQFFGPGTRLTVL.